This T cell receptor (beta chain) was recovered during a study of T cell responses to AZD1222 COVID-19 vaccine. Findings and limits, study-wide: After the peak T cell response, and only then, were repertoires sampled. Once two AZD1222 doses were given, Spike-specific TCR breadth and depth went up. Donors were chiefly white British, with a greater number of females, and clonal diversity was perhaps underestimated. Among spike-specific TCRs, nearly half reportedly target unmutated variant regions.

Using immunoSEQ multiplex PCR, the repertoire was profiled, and TCRdb retains in-frame clones only, with some absent. The sample contains 90,000 to 120,000 clones, around 91% of which appear only once. Trimming took 9 bases from V and 11 from J; bases not matched to a gene: 14. The germline gives CDR1 LNHDA, CDR2 SQIVND (reference sequence). The CDR3 is 14 amino acids. Turning to this clone: Its antigen is unidentified.

This chain links TRBV19 with TRBJ1-5; 9 nucleotides line up with TRBD1. The sequence was collected from an adult in good health. The input for sequencing was peripheral blood, taken on day 0 of AZD1222 vaccination. The CDR3 nucleotides are TGTGCCAGCCGACCGACAGGGGGAGCCGCGGCCCAGCATTTT. Amino acid sequence: CASRPTGGAAAQHF.